These T cell receptor beta chains were read from a single sample in a study of Graves' ophthalmopathy and Graves' hyperthyroidism. TCRdb re-analysed the multiplex PCR reads in MiXCR, keeping a single row per CDR3 protein. This sample has 1 million to 1.3 million distinct CDR3 sequences; 36% occur once, and the top ten carry around 10%. Sequenced material: peripheral blood or thyroid tissue (not recorded which). The receptors shown here come from an adult man with Graves' hyperthyroidism. Both conserved end residues are part of each CDR3. Each record gives: D gene, CDR3 length, V gene, clone size, J gene, CDR3 DNA, CDR3 protein. The D gene is left open where the match is weak. Some rows have no size entry. The others give once, few or many, or a class for an expanded clone.

d_call: .
cdr3_length: 12
v_call: TRBV29-1
clone_size: .
j_call: TRBJ1-2
cdr3_nt: TGCAGCGTGGAGACTAGCGGGAAAGGCTACACCTTC
cdr3_aa: CSVETSGKGYTF

d_call: .
cdr3_length: 13
v_call: TRBV19
clone_size: many
j_call: TRBJ2-2
cdr3_nt: TGTGCCAGTAGCCTCATGGGCACCGGGGAGCTGTTTTTT
cdr3_aa: CASSLMGTGELFF

d_call: TRBD1
cdr3_length: 15
v_call: TRBV6-5
clone_size: many
j_call: TRBJ1-2
cdr3_nt: TGTGCCAGCAGGGACGGGGACAGGGCGCGCTATGGCTACACCTTC
cdr3_aa: CASRDGDRARYGYTF

d_call: .
cdr3_length: 10
v_call: TRBV29-1
clone_size: many
j_call: TRBJ1-2
cdr3_nt: TGCAGCGTTGAAATACATGGCTACACCTTC
cdr3_aa: CSVEIHGYTF

d_call: TRBD1
cdr3_length: 13
v_call: TRBV29-1
clone_size: .
j_call: TRBJ2-7
cdr3_nt: TGCAGCTCAAACCGGGACAGGGGAAACGAGCAGTACTTC
cdr3_aa: CSSNRDRGNEQYF

d_call: TRBD1
cdr3_length: 14
v_call: TRBV2
clone_size: .
j_call: TRBJ1-2
cdr3_nt: TGCGCCAGCAGCTTGGGGGACAGGACCTATGGCTACACCTTC
cdr3_aa: CASSLGDRTYGYTF

d_call: .
cdr3_length: 15
v_call: TRBV10-3
clone_size: .
j_call: TRBJ1-2
cdr3_nt: TGTGCCATCAGTTATTCCGAGGGGGATGACTATGGCTACACCTTC
cdr3_aa: CAISYSEGDDYGYTF

d_call: TRBD1
cdr3_length: 17
v_call: TRBV5-1
clone_size: .
j_call: TRBJ2-2
cdr3_nt: TGCGCCAGCAGCACCGAGACAGGGGGCTGGAACACCGGGGAGCTGTTTTTT
cdr3_aa: CASSTETGGWNTGELFF

d_call: .
cdr3_length: 15
v_call: TRBV19
clone_size: many
j_call: TRBJ1-1
cdr3_nt: TGTGCCAGTAGTATAAGATACGGACCGCACCCTGAAGCTTTCTTT
cdr3_aa: CASSIRYGPHPEAFF

d_call: .
cdr3_length: 14
v_call: TRBV7-3
clone_size: .
j_call: TRBJ2-7
cdr3_nt: TGTGCCAGCAGCTTCACATTAAATATCTACGAGCAGTACTTC
cdr3_aa: CASSFTLNIYEQYF

d_call: .
cdr3_length: 14
v_call: TRBV20-1
clone_size: many
j_call: TRBJ2-7
cdr3_nt: TGCAGTGCTAGACGGGACGGGGTCGGGAACGAGCAGTACTTC
cdr3_aa: CSARRDGVGNEQYF

d_call: TRBD1
cdr3_length: 14
v_call: TRBV20-1
clone_size: many
j_call: TRBJ1-1
cdr3_nt: TGCAGTGCTATGGACAGGGGTTGGAACACTGAAGCTTTCTTT
cdr3_aa: CSAMDRGWNTEAFF

d_call: TRBD2
cdr3_length: 14
v_call: TRBV15
clone_size: .
j_call: TRBJ2-7
cdr3_nt: TGTGCCACCAGCCTTGGGACTAGCGACCACGAGCAGTACTTC
cdr3_aa: CATSLGTSDHEQYF

d_call: .
cdr3_length: 15
v_call: TRBV7-9
clone_size: .
j_call: TRBJ2-5
cdr3_nt: TGTGCCAGCAACCAACAGGCCACAGGGCGGGAGACCCAGTACTTC
cdr3_aa: CASNQQATGRETQYF

d_call: .
cdr3_length: 15
v_call: TRBV24-1
clone_size: .
j_call: TRBJ2-3
cdr3_nt: TGTGCCACCAGTGATTACAGGGTAGGCACAGATACGCAGTATTTT
cdr3_aa: CATSDYRVGTDTQYF

d_call: TRBD1
cdr3_length: 16
v_call: TRBV20-1
clone_size: few
j_call: TRBJ2-7
cdr3_nt: TGCAGTGCTAGAGATTTACAGGGGAAAAACTCCTACGAGCAGTACTTC
cdr3_aa: CSARDLQGKNSYEQYF

d_call: .
cdr3_length: 14
v_call: TRBV10-3
clone_size: .
j_call: TRBJ1-1
cdr3_nt: TGTGCCATCAGTGCCCGGGGGGGGCGAACTGAAGCTTTCTTT
cdr3_aa: CAISARGGRTEAFF

d_call: TRBD2
cdr3_length: 15
v_call: TRBV4-3
clone_size: few
j_call: TRBJ2-5
cdr3_nt: TGCGCCAGCAGCCAAGTAGGCGGGAGTGGGGAGACCCAGTACTTC
cdr3_aa: CASSQVGGSGETQYF

d_call: .
cdr3_length: 12
v_call: TRBV5-1
clone_size: .
j_call: TRBJ2-3
cdr3_nt: TGCGCCAGCAGCTTGGCCACTGATACGCAGTATTTT
cdr3_aa: CASSLATDTQYF

d_call: .
cdr3_length: 14
v_call: TRBV29-1
clone_size: few
j_call: TRBJ1-1
cdr3_nt: TGCAGCGTTGGGCTAGCGGGGGGTCGGACTGAAGCTTTCTTT
cdr3_aa: CSVGLAGGRTEAFF

d_call: TRBD1
cdr3_length: 15
v_call: TRBV12-3/TRBV12-4
clone_size: many
j_call: TRBJ2-5
cdr3_nt: TGTGCCAGCAGAGCCGGGACAGGGAATCAAGAGACCCAGTACTTC
cdr3_aa: CASRAGTGNQETQYF

d_call: .
cdr3_length: 12
v_call: TRBV29-1
clone_size: .
j_call: TRBJ2-7
cdr3_nt: TGCAGCGTTGGGGGGGATGGTGGGGAGCAGTACTTC
cdr3_aa: CSVGGDGGEQYF

d_call: .
cdr3_length: 13
v_call: TRBV20-1
clone_size: many
j_call: TRBJ2-5
cdr3_nt: TGCAGTGCTACCAGGACAGTTCAAGAGACCCAGTACTTC
cdr3_aa: CSATRTVQETQYF

d_call: .
cdr3_length: 12
v_call: TRBV20-1
clone_size: .
j_call: TRBJ2-7
cdr3_nt: TGCACCTCAGGGGGGGCAGGGGAGGGGCAGTACTTC
cdr3_aa: CTSGGAGEGQYF

d_call: .
cdr3_length: 11
v_call: TRBV24-1
clone_size: many
j_call: TRBJ2-5
cdr3_nt: TGTGCCACCAGTGATTTTAAGACCCAGTACTTC
cdr3_aa: CATSDFKTQYF

d_call: .
cdr3_length: 13
v_call: TRBV6-5
clone_size: few
j_call: TRBJ1-5
cdr3_nt: TGTGCCAGCAGCGAGTTTGTTGATCAGCCCCAGCATTTT
cdr3_aa: CASSEFVDQPQHF

d_call: .
cdr3_length: 14
v_call: TRBV7-8
clone_size: .
j_call: TRBJ2-5
cdr3_nt: TGTGCCAGCAGCCAAGAAGACGGCGGGGAGACCCAGTACTTC
cdr3_aa: CASSQEDGGETQYF

d_call: .
cdr3_length: 14
v_call: TRBV9
clone_size: many
j_call: TRBJ1-5
cdr3_nt: TGTGCCAGCAGCGCCAGAGCGGAGGGCCAGCCCCAGCATTTT
cdr3_aa: CASSARAEGQPQHF

d_call: .
cdr3_length: 15
v_call: TRBV6-2/TRBV6-3
clone_size: .
j_call: TRBJ1-2
cdr3_nt: TGTGCCAGCAGAAGGACATTTCAGGGCTTCGATGGCTACACCTTC
cdr3_aa: CASRRTFQGFDGYTF

d_call: .
cdr3_length: 11
v_call: TRBV9
clone_size: .
j_call: TRBJ1-1
cdr3_nt: TGTGCCAGCAGCGTAGGGATGGATTTGTTCTTT
cdr3_aa: CASSVGMDLFF

d_call: TRBD1
cdr3_length: 13
v_call: TRBV19
clone_size: few
j_call: TRBJ2-5
cdr3_nt: TGTGCCTGCGGGACAGGGATAGCGGAGACCCAGTACTTC
cdr3_aa: CACGTGIAETQYF

d_call: TRBD1
cdr3_length: 15
v_call: TRBV20-1
clone_size: few
j_call: TRBJ1-5
cdr3_nt: TGCAGTGCTAGACTTACAGGGGGGGGAAATCAGCCCCAGCATTTT
cdr3_aa: CSARLTGGGNQPQHF

d_call: .
cdr3_length: 17
v_call: TRBV2
clone_size: .
j_call: TRBJ1-5
cdr3_nt: TGTGCCAGCAGTGAATCCAGAGGGGATCAAAGCAATCAGCCCCAGCATTTT
cdr3_aa: CASSESRGDQSNQPQHF

d_call: .
cdr3_length: 16
v_call: TRBV7-8
clone_size: .
j_call: TRBJ1-5
cdr3_nt: TGTGCCAGCAGTCCCCTTCATCGGGGAGGCGATCAGCCCCAGCATTTT
cdr3_aa: CASSPLHRGGDQPQHF

d_call: .
cdr3_length: 13
v_call: TRBV10-1
clone_size: many
j_call: TRBJ1-1
cdr3_nt: TGCGCCAGCACGGAGAGCACGGACACTGAAGCTTTCTTT
cdr3_aa: CASTESTDTEAFF

d_call: .
cdr3_length: 15
v_call: TRBV14
clone_size: few
j_call: TRBJ1-5
cdr3_nt: TGTGCCAGCTCACCACTCCGGGGCGGCGATCAGCCCCAGCATTTT
cdr3_aa: CASSPLRGGDQPQHF

d_call: TRBD2
cdr3_length: 15
v_call: TRBV7-2
clone_size: few
j_call: TRBJ2-7
cdr3_nt: TGTGCCAGCAGCAAAATGGGGAGGGTCTCCTACGAGCAGTACTTC
cdr3_aa: CASSKMGRVSYEQYF

d_call: .
cdr3_length: 14
v_call: TRBV19
clone_size: many
j_call: TRBJ1-2
cdr3_nt: TGTGCCAGTAGGCACCCGGGACACTCCTATGGCTACACCTTC
cdr3_aa: CASRHPGHSYGYTF

d_call: TRBD1
cdr3_length: 16
v_call: TRBV11-2
clone_size: .
j_call: TRBJ2-2
cdr3_nt: TGTGCCAGCAGCCCTCAAGGGGGCTTCGTTACCGGGGAGCTGTTTTTT
cdr3_aa: CASSPQGGFVTGELFF

d_call: .
cdr3_length: 9
v_call: TRBV29-1
clone_size: .
j_call: TRBJ2-7
cdr3_nt: TGCAGCCCAGGTGGGGAGCAGTACTTC
cdr3_aa: CSPGGEQYF

d_call: .
cdr3_length: 12
v_call: TRBV5-1
clone_size: .
j_call: TRBJ2-2
cdr3_nt: TGCGCCAGCAGCTCCCAAATCGGGGAGCTGTTTTTT
cdr3_aa: CASSSQIGELFF

d_call: .
cdr3_length: 13
v_call: TRBV7-2
clone_size: many
j_call: TRBJ2-7
cdr3_nt: TGTGCCAGCAGCCACACAAGAGGTCGGGAGCAGTACTTC
cdr3_aa: CASSHTRGREQYF

d_call: TRBD2
cdr3_length: 15
v_call: TRBV5-1
clone_size: many
j_call: TRBJ2-7
cdr3_nt: TGCGCCAGCAGCGAAACAACGGGACTAACTTACGAGCAGTACTTC
cdr3_aa: CASSETTGLTYEQYF

d_call: .
cdr3_length: 19
v_call: TRBV19
clone_size: few
j_call: TRBJ1-5
cdr3_nt: TGTGCCAGTAGTATAGATCTTCCCGCCAGAACCTTTAGCAATCAGCCCCAGCATTTT
cdr3_aa: CASSIDLPARTFSNQPQHF

d_call: .
cdr3_length: 17
v_call: TRBV6-5
clone_size: few
j_call: TRBJ1-5
cdr3_nt: TGTGCCAGCAGTTACTTTGTTAGGACAACGAGCAATCAGCCCCAGCATTTT
cdr3_aa: CASSYFVRTTSNQPQHF

d_call: .
cdr3_length: 13
v_call: TRBV10-3
clone_size: many
j_call: TRBJ1-2
cdr3_nt: TGTGCCATCAGTGGCGGACGAGGAGATGGCTACACCTTC
cdr3_aa: CAISGGRGDGYTF

d_call: TRBD1
cdr3_length: 14
v_call: TRBV27
clone_size: .
j_call: TRBJ1-1
cdr3_nt: TGTGCCAGCAACCGGGCAGGGGGGTACACTGAAGCTTTCTTT
cdr3_aa: CASNRAGGYTEAFF

d_call: TRBD1
cdr3_length: 16
v_call: TRBV15
clone_size: .
j_call: TRBJ2-5
cdr3_nt: TGTGCCACCAGCCCCCGGGACAGGGGAGGTCAAGAGACCCAGTACTTC
cdr3_aa: CATSPRDRGGQETQYF

d_call: .
cdr3_length: 12
v_call: TRBV28
clone_size: few
j_call: TRBJ1-1
cdr3_nt: TGTGCCAGCAGTTTAATCGGCAGGCCTGCTTTCTTT
cdr3_aa: CASSLIGRPAFF

d_call: .
cdr3_length: 14
v_call: TRBV20-1
clone_size: .
j_call: TRBJ1-6
cdr3_nt: TGCAGTGCAAGGGACCCAACAGGGTCCTCACCCCTCCACTTT
cdr3_aa: CSARDPTGSSPLHF

d_call: TRBD1
cdr3_length: 15
v_call: TRBV7-6
clone_size: many
j_call: TRBJ2-5
cdr3_nt: TGTGCCAACAGCTTAGTGCGGGACAGGGTCGAGACCCAGTACTTC
cdr3_aa: CANSLVRDRVETQYF

d_call: .
cdr3_length: 15
v_call: TRBV7-2
clone_size: many
j_call: TRBJ1-2
cdr3_nt: TGTGCCAGCAGCTTCTCCCCAGGAACCTTCTATGGCTACACCTTC
cdr3_aa: CASSFSPGTFYGYTF

d_call: .
cdr3_length: 13
v_call: TRBV19
clone_size: .
j_call: TRBJ1-5
cdr3_nt: TGTGCCAGTAGTATGTACCTCAATCAGCCCCAGCATTTT
cdr3_aa: CASSMYLNQPQHF

d_call: .
cdr3_length: 14
v_call: TRBV6-4
clone_size: .
j_call: TRBJ2-7
cdr3_nt: TGTGCCAGCAGTGATCGGAGGGGATCCTACGAGCAGTACTTC
cdr3_aa: CASSDRRGSYEQYF

d_call: .
cdr3_length: 12
v_call: TRBV20-1
clone_size: many
j_call: TRBJ2-7
cdr3_nt: TGCAGTGCTTCCCCTTTGGTCTACGAGCAGTACTTC
cdr3_aa: CSASPLVYEQYF

d_call: TRBD1
cdr3_length: 15
v_call: TRBV4-3
clone_size: .
j_call: TRBJ2-5
cdr3_nt: TGCGCCAGCAGCCCGGGGCCAGGGGGCGAGGAGACCCAGTACTTC
cdr3_aa: CASSPGPGGEETQYF

d_call: .
cdr3_length: 15
v_call: TRBV7-3
clone_size: .
j_call: TRBJ2-2
cdr3_nt: TGTGCCAGCAGGTTTAGGGGATCGAACACCGGGGAGCTGTTTTTT
cdr3_aa: CASRFRGSNTGELFF

d_call: .
cdr3_length: 12
v_call: TRBV7-2
clone_size: .
j_call: TRBJ2-5
cdr3_nt: TGTGCCAGCAGCTGGGAGGGGGGGACCCAGTACTTC
cdr3_aa: CASSWEGGTQYF

d_call: .
cdr3_length: 12
v_call: TRBV5-6
clone_size: many
j_call: TRBJ2-5
cdr3_nt: TGTGCCAGCAGCTTTTCCGCCGGGACCCAGTACTTC
cdr3_aa: CASSFSAGTQYF